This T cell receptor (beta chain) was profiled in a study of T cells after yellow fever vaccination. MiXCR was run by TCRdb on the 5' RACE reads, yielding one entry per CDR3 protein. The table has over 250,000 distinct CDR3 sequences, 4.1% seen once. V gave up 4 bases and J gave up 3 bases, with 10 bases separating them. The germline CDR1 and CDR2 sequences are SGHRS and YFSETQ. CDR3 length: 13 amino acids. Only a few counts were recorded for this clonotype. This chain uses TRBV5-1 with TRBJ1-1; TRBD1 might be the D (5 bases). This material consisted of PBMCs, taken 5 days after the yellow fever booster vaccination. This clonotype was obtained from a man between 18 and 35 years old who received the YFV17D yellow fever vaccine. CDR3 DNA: TGCGCCAGCAGCAAAGGACACGACACTGAAGCTTTCTTT. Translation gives CASSKGHDTEAFF.